This TCR beta chain was observed in a study of shared clonotypes between healthy human individuals. Libraries were prepared by immunoSEQ multiplex PCR; TCRdb keeps only in-frame clonotypes and omits some of them. The sample contains 2 million to 3 million clones, 80% to 95% of which appear only once. Findings of the study overall: Rarefaction gave evidence that sorted-subset sequencing remained incomplete despite large depth. Enrolling few donors narrowed the genetic and exposure-history diversity that was represented.

The count of this clone is one. Its antigen is unidentified. This clonotype was sampled from a man younger than 30 in good health. Some clones in this sample may be carry-over from other donors' samples. The sample was naive CD4+ T cells from PBMCs. Noted subset: CD45RA+ positively selected.

The CDR3 sequence is CASNITPDRVADTQYF. The CDR3 nucleotides read TGTGCCAGCAACATAACCCCGGACAGGGTGGCAGATACGCAGTATTTT. V is TRBV6-6 and J is TRBJ2-3; TRBD1 matches at 8 bases. Germline lookup yields CDR1 MNHNY and CDR2 SVGAGI (reference sequence). Trimming at V came to 7 bases and at J to 4 bases, leaving 13 bases not matched to a gene. This CDR3 region has 16 residues.